Listed here are 21 T cell receptor beta chains from one sample, sequenced in a study of CD8 T cells in Susac syndrome. RNA totalling roughly 0.45 to 1 ug underwent reverse transcription with random hexamers. MiXCR, run by TCRdb on the immunoSEQ multiplex PCR reads, gives a single entry per CDR3 protein. Of about 94,000 distinct CDR3 sequences in the sample, roughly 94% were seen once. What was sequenced was CD4+ T cells from PBMCs. These receptors originate from a human donor with Susac syndrome.

CDR3 nucleotides: TGTGCCTGGAGGGGAGAGGCCTCCTATTCACCCCTCCACTTT. Protein: CAWRGEASYSPLHF. The gene calls are TRBV30 and TRBJ1-6; D gene unclear. V gave up 3 bases and J gave up 8 bases, with 14 bases separating them. Germline V CDR1 and CDR2: GTSNPN, SVGIG (reference sequence). This CDR3 comprises 14 residues. The entire variable domain, with the rest obtained from reference TRBV30 and TRBJ1-6, is as follows: SQTIHQWPATLVQPVGSPLSLECTVEGTSNPNLYWYRQAAGRGLQLLFYSVGIGQISSEVPQNLSASRPQDRQFILSSKKLLLSDSGFYLCAWRGEASYSPLHFGNGTRLTVT.

V is TRBV24-1 and J is TRBJ2-1; 10 bases are a match to TRBD1. J gave up 7 bases and V 3 bases, and 2 bases lay outside the gene matches. From germline, CDR1 is KGHDR and CDR2 SFDVKD. The CDR3 contains 14 residues. The CDR3 spells CATSDPGQGNEQFF. CDR3 sequence (DNA): TGTGCCACCAGTGATCCGGGACAGGGGAATGAGCAGTTCTTC.

The CDR3 DNA follows: TGTGCCACCACACAGATCATGAACACTGAAGCTTTCTTT. Translation: CATTQIMNTEAFF. The gene calls are TRBV15 and TRBJ1-1; D gene uncertain. Germline V CDR1 and CDR2: LNHNV, YYDKDF (reference sequence). V lost 7 bases and J lost 0, with 9 bases in between. The CDR3 is made up of 13 amino acids.

The CDR3 loop is CASSQSRPEPQHF. The CDR3 nucleotides are TGTGCCAGCAGCCAATCCCGGCCCGAGCCCCAGCATTTT. This rearrangement joins TRBV16 to TRBJ1-5; D is unclear. Deletions cut 0 bases from V and 8 bases from J, with 8 bases between. CDR1 KGHSY and CDR2 FQNENV come from the germline V gene. The CDR3 contains 13 residues.

V gene TRBV4-2 combines with J gene TRBJ2-5; possibly TRBD2 for D (5 bases). Per the germline V gene, CDR1 is LGHNA and CDR2 is YNFKEQ. Trimming left V 1 base short and J 1 base short, with 7 bases between. This CDR3 is 14 amino acids long. CDR3 DNA: TGTGCCAGCAGCCAAGGGCGGGTCCAAGAGACCCAGTACTTC. Its protein product is CASSQGRVQETQYF.

The chain employs TRBV3-1 and TRBJ2-6, with D perhaps TRBD2 (5 bases). This CDR3 has 15 amino acids. Per the germline V gene, CDR1 is LGHDT and CDR2 is YNNKEL (reference sequence). Deletions cut 4 bases from V and 0 bases from J, with 7 bases between. The CDR3 sequence: CASSRTSSGANVLTF. The CDR3 region has the DNA TGTGCCAGCAGCCGTACTAGCTCTGGGGCCAACGTCCTGACTTTC.

The chain is built from TRBV20-1 and TRBJ2-3; 11 bases line up with TRBD2. The CDR3 consists of 13 residues. V shed 7 bases, J shed 5 bases, and the junction held 5 bases outside the gene matches. CDR1 and CDR2 (germline): DFQATT, SNEGSKA (reference sequence). The CDR3 DNA reads as TGCAGTGTTCTACTAGCGGGGGTAGATACGCAGTATTTT. Translated: CSVLLAGVDTQYF.

This rearrangement joins TRBV5-5 to TRBJ2-3; no firm D call. The CDR3 has 15 residues. Looked up from germline, CDR1 is SGHKS and CDR2 is YYEKEE (reference sequence). Trimming left V 2 bases short and J 6 bases short, with 16 bases between. CDR3 sequence reads: CASSFASPPEDTQYF. The CDR3 nucleotides read TGTGCCAGCAGCTTCGCCTCACCGCCCGAGGATACGCAGTATTTT.

This clonotype was detected once. This sequence joins TRBV30 and TRBJ1-1; D is possibly TRBD1 (6 bases). CDR3 size: 13 residues. CDR1 is GTSNPN and CDR2 is SVGIG in the germline V gene (reference sequence). The ends were cut back, 4 bases at V and 5 bases at J, with 14 bases in the middle. CDR3 region: CAWTHSTGTEAFF. DNA of the CDR3: TGTGCCTGGACCCACTCGACAGGAACTGAAGCTTTCTTT.

The chain employs TRBV21-1 and TRBJ2-3; the table's D call, TRBD1, was not checked against the DNA. TRBV21-1 represents a pseudogene. CDR3 length: 14 residues. The CDR3, as DNA: TGTGCCAGCAGCAAATGTCCCCTCGGAGATACGCAGTATTTT. Residues: CASSKCPLGDTQYF.

The V and J genes are TRBV15 and TRBJ1-2, with D perhaps TRBD1 (5 bases). The CDR3 has 14 residues. With 0 bases removed from V and 5 bases from J, the gap between germline ends came to 10 bases. The germline V gene encodes CDR1 LNHNV and CDR2 YYDKDF (reference sequence). CDR3 sequence reads: CATSRDKQAYGYTF. Written as DNA, the CDR3 is TGTGCCACCAGCAGAGATAAACAGGCATATGGCTACACCTTC.

The chain couples TRBV24-1 to TRBJ2-1, with 10 bases identical to TRBD2. Trimming at V came to 3 bases and at J to 16 bases, leaving 8 bases not matched to a gene. CDR3 length equals 13 residues. Germline V gene sequence: CDR1 KGHDR, CDR2 SFDVKD. The CDR3 loop reads CATSDAPGLAPFF. In DNA form, the CDR3 reads TGTGCCACCAGTGATGCACCGGGACTAGCGCCATTCTTC.

This chain joins TRBV30 and TRBJ1-2, with D perhaps TRBD1 (6 bases). V was pared by 4 bases and J by 6 bases, with 27 bases between. The germline CDR1 and CDR2 sequences are GTSNPN and SVGIG (reference sequence). The CDR3 consists of 17 residues. CDR3 bases: TGTGCCTGGATGAGGGCACACGGGGAAAGGGGGGCGGATGGCTACACCTTC. As protein: CAWMRAHGERGADGYTF.

A few counts support this clonotype. V gene TRBV29-1 combines with J gene TRBJ2-1, with a possible D match to TRBD2 (6 bases). The V gene lost 7 bases and the J gene lost 7 bases, with 17 bases spanning the gap. This CDR3 contains 13 residues. Germline-derived CDR1 and CDR2 are SQVTM and ANQGSEA. CDR3 sequence reads: CSGGVGSGNEQFF. The DNA for the CDR3 is TGCAGCGGGGGGGTGGGGTCCGGGAATGAGCAGTTCTTC.

The chain combines TRBV20-1 with TRBJ1-2; 9 bases agree with TRBD1. V shed 3 bases and J 4 bases; nucleotides not matched to a gene: 9. CDR1 DFQATT and CDR2 SNEGSKA come from the germline V gene (reference sequence). CDR3 size: 15 residues. The CDR3 region has the DNA TGCAGTGCTAGTCCACAGGGGGCCGTACTCTATGGCTACACCTTC. Amino acids: CSASPQGAVLYGYTF.

The chain links TRBV20-1 to TRBJ2-5, with D possibly TRBD2 on 7 matching bases. Germline CDR1 and CDR2: DFQATT and SNEGSKA (reference sequence). The CDR3 length is 13 residues. V was clipped by 0 bases and J by 4 bases, with 9 bases between them. CDR3 nucleotides: TGCAGTGCTAGAGAAGGGGGGGGAGAGACCCAGTACTTC. Translated, it gives CSAREGGGETQYF.

The V call is TRBV6-5, the J call TRBJ1-5; 7 bases match TRBD1. The CDR3 spans 14 residues. V lost 5 bases and J lost 1; bases outside the gene matches: 2. Germline V gene data show CDR1 as MNHEY and CDR2 as SVGAGI. The CDR3 nucleotides are TGTGCCAGCAGTCCGGACAGGAGCAATCAGCCCCAGCATTTT. Its translation: CASSPDRSNQPQHF.

The chain carries TRBV27 and TRBJ2-3; 8 positions match TRBD1. The CDR3 contains 14 residues. Per the germline V gene, CDR1 is MNHEY and CDR2 is SMNVEV (reference sequence). After removal of 6 bases from V and 2 bases from J, the junction contained 4 bases not matched to a gene. CDR3 nucleotides: TGTGCCAGCAGACAGGGGGTGTTCACAGATACGCAGTATTTT. Protein product: CASRQGVFTDTQYF.

The rearrangement uses TRBV19 and TRBJ1-5; D remains unclear. This CDR3 is 12 amino acids long. Between the trimmed V and J ends, which lost 3 bases and 4 bases, there was a span of 4 bases. CDR1 LNHDA and CDR2 SQIVND come from the germline V gene (reference sequence). CDR3 sequence: CASSMGNQPQHF. The CDR3 DNA follows: TGTGCCAGTAGTATGGGAAATCAGCCCCAGCATTTT.

The chain joins TRBV20-1 to TRBJ1-1; D is unclear. V lost 1 base and J 4 bases, leaving 4 bases between the germline ends. The length of the CDR3 is 11 residues. Germline-derived CDR1 and CDR2 are DFQATT and SNEGSKA (reference sequence). The chain's CDR3 is CSARGATEAFF. For the CDR3, the DNA is TGCAGTGCTAGAGGGGCCACTGAAGCTTTCTTT.

V usage is TRBV30 and J usage is TRBJ2-3; 7 positions match TRBD2. The V segment lost 3 bases and the J segment 2 bases; nucleotides outside the gene matches: 5. Per the germline V gene, CDR1 is GTSNPN and CDR2 is SVGIG (reference sequence). The CDR3 is made up of 14 amino acids. The CDR3 nucleotides read TGTGCCTGGAGCCGGGACTACCCCACAGATACGCAGTATTTT. This translates into CAWSRDYPTDTQYF.